Below, 5 T cell receptor beta chains from the same sample are listed, as sequenced in a study of Ad26.COV2.S vaccination and SARS-CoV-2 variants. The treatment was: around 19 received Ad26.COV2.S at low or high dose, single or two shots; roughly five received placebo; per-sample allocation not given. Collection of the samples took place on day 63 after the first injection of vaccine or placebo. Here immunoSEQ multiplex PCR was the method, and the copy in TCRdb shows in-frame clones only, minus some. The sample yields about 480,000 clones, approximately 88% seen once. The sample consisted of peripheral blood, taken in a trial of Ad26.COV2.S vaccine versus placebo. The receptors stem from a person aged 18-65 years who received the Ad26.COV2.S COVID-19 vaccine or a placebo.

The chain uses TRBV7-2 and TRBJ2-5; possible D gene TRBD2, 6 bases. CDR1 is SGHTA and CDR2 is FQGNSA in the germline V gene. Trimming cost V 8 bases and J 1 base, with 14 bases left between them. This CDR3 contains 14 residues. The DNA of the CDR3 is TGTGCCAGCGGCCAGAGCGGGTTCCAAGAGACCCAGTACTTC. Its translation: CASGQSGFQETQYF.

The gene calls are TRBV7-8 and TRBJ2-7; a weak D match, TRBD1 (5 bases). Deletions cut 5 bases from V and 9 bases from J, with 20 bases between. The germline V gene encodes CDR1 SGHVS and CDR2 FQNEAQ. This CDR3 is 14 amino acids long. CDR3 region: CASSAPLQAQVQYF. The DNA for the CDR3 is TGTGCCAGCAGCGCTCCCCTACAGGCACAAGTGCAGTACTTC.

This sequence joins TRBV15 and TRBJ2-3, with 7 positions matching TRBD1. CDR1 is LNHNV, CDR2 YYDKDF, per germline (reference sequence). This CDR3 has 15 residues. Trimming removed 4 bases from V and 4 bases from J; junction bases left unmatched: 8. Here the CDR3 DNA reads TGTGCCACCAGCACGGGACAGAGGTCTCCAGATACGCAGTATTTT. This codes for CATSTGQRSPDTQYF.

This chain joins TRBV6-6 and TRBJ1-2; a possible D gene is TRBD1 (5 bases). Between the trimmed V and J ends, which lost 0 bases and 5 bases, there was a span of 13 bases. The CDR3 runs 15 residues. From germline, CDR1 is MNHNY and CDR2 SVGAGI (reference sequence). The CDR3 coding sequence is TGTGCCAGCAGTTACTCGGGGACCAAATCTTATGGCTACACCTTC. Its protein is CASSYSGTKSYGYTF.

This chain's CDR3 is CASSTPGILAGEQYF. In DNA form, the CDR3 reads TGTGCCAGCAGTACTCCCGGGATCCTAGCCGGGGAGCAGTACTTC. V gene TRBV28 combines with J gene TRBJ2-7; D possibly corresponds to TRBD2 (5 bases). The V end was cut by 5 bases, the J end by 7 bases, with 21 bases between. This CDR3 region has 15 residues. Germline V lookup: CDR1 MDHEN, CDR2 SYDVKM.